The 6 T cell receptor beta chains reported below all come from one sample, sequenced in a study of low-dose radiotherapy and immunotherapy resistance in tumors. Time point specified: after trial treatment. Noted treatment: LDRT plus nivolumab, ipilimumab, low-dose cyclophosphamide and aspirin (RACIN trial). Primers targeting TRAV and TRBV primed first-strand cDNA, covering alpha and beta chains. TCR amplification used 20 PCR cycles, a constant-region primer and a V-primer adapter. MiXCR, run by TCRdb on the reads, gives a single entry per CDR3 protein. The sample shows about 30,000 distinct CDR3 sequences, about half of them seen only once. Sequencing used PBMCs, obtained after low-dose radiotherapy plus immunotherapy. These receptors were obtained from a male donor with gallbladder cancer.

By share, this clonotype ranks as medium-sized. The rearrangement uses TRBV5-1 and TRBJ2-2; tentative D call: TRBD1 (6 bases). V was cut by 0 bases and J by 5 bases, with 8 bases left in between. Germline CDR1 reads SGHRS; CDR2 reads YFSETQ. This CDR3 is 14 amino acids long. DNA for the CDR3: TGCGCCAGCAGCTTGGACAGGGAAACCGGGGAGCTGTTTTTT. Translated, it gives CASSLDRETGELFF.

The chain has TRBV5-8 and TRBJ1-2, with D possibly being TRBD1 (5 bases). The germline V gene has CDR1 SGHTS and CDR2 YDEGEE. There are 14 residues in the CDR3. The V gene lost 0 bases and the J gene lost 2 bases, with 8 bases spanning the gap. CDR3 in amino acids: CASSLAQENYGYTF. CDR3 in DNA: TGTGCCAGCAGCTTGGCACAGGAGAACTATGGCTACACCTTC.

The rearrangement links TRBV12-3 or TRBV12-4 to TRBJ1-2; possibly TRBD1 for D (5 bases). CDR3 size: 14 residues. Trimming took off 3 bases at V and 3 bases at J, with 11 bases between the two ends. The CDR3 coding sequence is TGTGCCAGCAGTTTCCCAGGGTACGACTATGGCTACACCTTC. Translated: CASSFPGYDYGYTF.

In regard to this clonotype: A far more abundant clone sits one base away, making this likely a read error. This chain links TRBV7-2 with TRBJ2-7; 10 positions agree with TRBD2. The CDR3 totals 17 residues. Per germline, CDR1 SGHTA and CDR2 FQGNSA. V lost 0 bases, J lost 7 bases, and 12 bases stayed unmatched. The CDR3 nucleotides are TGTGCCAGCAGCTTAGCGAGAGCTAGCGGGAGATCGTATGAGCAGTACTTC. Translating gives CASSLARASGRSYEQYF.

Comments on this clonotype: It is unclear where the CDR3 begins or ends on the DNA, so no DNA is shown, and the CDR3 is as TCRdb lists it. The chain combines TRBV7-8 with TRBJ1-1; the D call TRBD1 from the table was never checked on the DNA. Germline V gene sequence: CDR1 SGHVS, CDR2 FQNEAQ. The CDR3 totals 24 residues, both ends included. CDR3 amino acids: CASTNQTSMYLCASALGGNTEAFF.

The rearrangement uses TRBV4-2 and TRBJ2-3, with 7 bases lining up with TRBD2. Germline V gives CDR1 LGHNA, CDR2 YNFKEQ. V lost 4 bases and J lost 4; bases outside the gene matches: 11. CDR3 length: 16 amino acids. Here the CDR3 DNA reads TGTGCCAGCAGCCCACGGGCGGGAGAGAACGCAGATACGCAGTATTTT. This gives the protein CASSPRAGENADTQYF.